Listed here are 2 T cell receptor beta chains from one sample, sequenced in a study of identical twins. One entry per CDR3 protein results from TCRdb running MiXCR on the 5' RACE reads. Of around 470,000 distinct CDR3 sequences in the sample, 14% were seen once. The data were also submitted as part of a second study, on yellow fever vaccine responses in identical twins.

The sequenced material came from CD4+ T cells sorted from blood. These TCRs come from a woman younger than 35 in good health.

A few counts support this clonotype. J is TRBJ2-1 and V is TRBV7-8, with D hard to call. V lost 1 base and J 9 bases, leaving 10 bases between the germline ends. The germline gives CDR1 SGHVS, CDR2 FQNEAQ. The CDR3 has 13 amino acids. CDR3 nucleotides: TGTGCCAGCAGCTTAGGAGGCCAGCTTGAGCAGTTCTTC. Its protein product is CASSLGGQLEQFF.

This chain uses TRBV7-2 with TRBJ2-3; D is unclear. This CDR3 comprises 13 residues. CDR1 is SGHTA and CDR2 is FQGNSA in the germline V gene. Trimming stripped 5 bases from V and 2 bases from J, with 8 bases between. The CDR3 DNA reads TGTGCCAGCAGCCCCGCGAACACAGATACGCAGTATTTT. It yields the protein CASSPANTDTQYF.